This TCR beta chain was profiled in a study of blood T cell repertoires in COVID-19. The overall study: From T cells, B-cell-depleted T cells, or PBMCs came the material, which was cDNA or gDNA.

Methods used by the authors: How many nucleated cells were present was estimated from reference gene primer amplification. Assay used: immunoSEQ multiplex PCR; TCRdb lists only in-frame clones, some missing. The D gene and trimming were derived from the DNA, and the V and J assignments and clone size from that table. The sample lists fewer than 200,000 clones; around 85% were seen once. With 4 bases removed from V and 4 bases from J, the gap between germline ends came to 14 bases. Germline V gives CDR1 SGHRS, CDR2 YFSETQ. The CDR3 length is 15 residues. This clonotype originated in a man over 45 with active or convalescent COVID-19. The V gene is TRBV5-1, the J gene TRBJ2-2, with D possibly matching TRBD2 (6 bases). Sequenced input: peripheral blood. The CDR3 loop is CASSLGGLSTGELFF. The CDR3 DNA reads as TGCGCCAGCAGCCTCGGGGGTCTGAGCACCGGGGAGCTGTTTTTT. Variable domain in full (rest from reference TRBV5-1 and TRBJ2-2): KAGVTQTPRYLIKTRGQQVTLSCSPISGHRSVSWYQQTPGQGLQFLFEYFSETQRNKGNFPGRFSGRQFSNSRSEMNVSTLELGDSALYLCASSLGGLSTGELFFGEGSRLTVL.